Reported below is one T cell receptor beta chain. Definite or probable Susac syndrome was diagnosed using recently defined diagnostic criteria. The TEMRA cells underwent FACS enrichment, while the CD8+ and CD4+ T cells underwent negative isolation. CDR3 length: 14 residues. V lost 10 bases, J lost 0 bases, and 4 bases stayed unmatched. From germline, CDR1 is MNHEY and CDR2 SVGAGI. The data originate from a study of CD8 T cells in Susac syndrome. After extraction with the RNeasy kit, roughly 0.5 to 1 ug of the RNA was reverse transcribed using random hexamers. Amplification of TCR beta CDR3 across 54 Vbeta and 13 Jbeta was performed with immunoSEQ multiplex PCR. MiXCR was run by TCRdb on the immunoSEQ multiplex PCR reads, yielding one entry per CDR3 protein. Of 70,000 to 100,000 distinct CDR3 sequences listed, approximately 96% were seen once; the top ten hold 0.41%.

The origin of this receptor is a human donor with Susac syndrome. This chain links TRBV6-5 with TRBJ2-2; 8 bases agree with TRBD2. The sequenced sample consisted of CD8+ T cells from PBMCs. The CDR3, as DNA: TGTGCCATCGGGAGGGGGGCGAACACCGGGGAGCTGTTTTTT. Protein sequence: CAIGRGANTGELFF.